The next 9 T cell receptor beta chains were all read from a single sample in a study of cytomegalovirus exposure and HLA in healthy donors. The PCR used 60 Vbeta and 13 Jbeta primers. The assay was immunoSEQ multiplex PCR, and TCRdb's table has in-frame clones only and misses some. The profile shows around 150,000 clones, about 80% of them singletons. The sequencing sample was made of PBMCs. The receptors shown here come from a young man in good health and CMV-seronegative.

CDR3 sequence: CASSEAGTFAGAFF. The CDR3 DNA is TGTGCCAGCAGTGAAGCTGGGACTTTCGCGGGAGCTTTCTTT. The chain carries TRBV6-1 and TRBJ1-1, with D perhaps TRBD1 (5 bases). The ends were cut back, 0 bases at V and 10 bases at J, with 15 bases in the middle. Germline V gene lookup returns CDR1 MNHNS and CDR2 SASEGT. This CDR3 is built from 14 residues.

There are a few counts of this clone. The V gene is TRBV12-5, the J gene TRBJ2-3, with 10 bases matching TRBD2. The CDR3 totals 14 residues. Germline V CDR1 and CDR2: LGHNT, FRNRAP. J lost 4 bases, V lost 3 bases, and 1 base had no gene match. CDR3 sequence reads: CASGFGLAADTQYF. As DNA, the CDR3 is TGTGCTAGTGGTTTCGGACTAGCGGCAGATACGCAGTATTTT.

The rearrangement links TRBV6-6 to TRBJ1-1, with D possibly being TRBD1 (5 bases). Germline V gene data show CDR1 as MNHNY and CDR2 as SVGAGI (reference sequence). The V gene lost 0 bases and the J gene lost 11 bases, with 16 bases spanning the gap. This CDR3 contains 14 residues. The CDR3 protein is CASSYSGHPLGAFF. The CDR3 DNA is TGTGCCAGCAGTTACTCCGGACACCCACTCGGGGCTTTCTTT.

By share of the sample, this clone is medium-sized. The V and J genes are TRBV27 and TRBJ2-6; D not resolved. There are 15 residues in the CDR3. CDR1 and CDR2 from the germline V gene are MNHEY and SMNVEV (reference sequence). Trimming took off 5 bases at V and 1 base at J, with 9 bases between the two ends. CDR3 residues: CASSHLYSGANVLTF. CDR3 DNA: TGTGCCAGCAGTCATCTCTATTCTGGGGCCAACGTCCTGACTTTC.

J is TRBJ2-3 and V is TRBV4-1, with a tentative D call TRBD1 (6 bases). Germline CDR1 reads MGHRA; CDR2 reads YSYEKL. Trimming cost V 5 bases and J 2 bases, with 17 bases left between them. This CDR3 is built from 16 residues. The CDR3 here is CASSILQGPPTDTQYF. Here the CDR3 DNA reads TGCGCCAGCAGCATCCTACAGGGACCCCCCACAGATACGCAGTATTTT.

CDR3 region: CASRLTDRPRLCF. For the CDR3, the DNA is TGTGCAAGTCGCTTAACGGACAGGCCCCGACTGTGCTTC. The chain joins TRBV12-2 to TRBJ2-7; TRBD1 was called by the table and not checked on the DNA. TRBV12-2 is termed a pseudogene. CDR3 length: 13 residues.

The chain couples TRBV19 to TRBJ1-4; D is perhaps TRBD1 (5 bases). CDR1 and CDR2 from the germline V gene are LNHDA and SQIVND (reference sequence). The CDR3 runs 14 residues. V lost 4 bases and J lost 10, with 16 bases in between. CDR3 region: CASSRRTEGRKLFF. As DNA, the CDR3 is TGTGCCAGTAGTAGACGGACGGAGGGGAGAAAACTGTTTTTT.

The CDR3 DNA sequence: TGTGCCGGGACAGGTTCTCACTACGAGCAGTACTTC. Amino acids: CAGTGSHYEQYF. The V and J genes are TRBV30 and TRBJ2-7, with TRBD1 matching over 8 bases. The trim removed 8 bases at V and 3 bases at J, leaving 6 bases unmatched. In germline, CDR1 is GTSNPN, CDR2 SVGIG (reference sequence). The CDR3 runs 12 residues.

V is TRBV10-3 and J is TRBJ1-1, with a tentative D call TRBD1 (6 bases). The CDR3 runs to 13 residues. Germline CDR1 is ENHRY and CDR2 is SYGVKD. V was shortened by 5 bases and J by 6 bases, with 13 bases between the two germline ends. The chain's CDR3 is CAISNTGSAEAFF. In nucleotides, the CDR3 is TGTGCCATCAGTAACACAGGGAGCGCTGAAGCTTTCTTT.